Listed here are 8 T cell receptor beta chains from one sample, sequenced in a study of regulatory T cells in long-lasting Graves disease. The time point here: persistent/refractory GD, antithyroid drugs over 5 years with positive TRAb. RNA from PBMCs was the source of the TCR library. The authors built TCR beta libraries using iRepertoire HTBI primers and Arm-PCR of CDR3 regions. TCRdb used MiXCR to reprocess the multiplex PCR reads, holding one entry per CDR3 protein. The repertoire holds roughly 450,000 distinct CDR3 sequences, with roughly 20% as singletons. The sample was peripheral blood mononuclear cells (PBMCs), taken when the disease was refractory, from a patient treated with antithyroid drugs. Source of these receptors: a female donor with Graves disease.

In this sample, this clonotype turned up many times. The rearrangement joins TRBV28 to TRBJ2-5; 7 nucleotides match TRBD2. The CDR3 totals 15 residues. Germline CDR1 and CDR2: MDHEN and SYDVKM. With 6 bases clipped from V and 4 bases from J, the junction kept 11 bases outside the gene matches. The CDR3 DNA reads TGTGCCAGCAGCTTTCTAGCGGAACGAGGAGAGACCCAGTACTTC. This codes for CASSFLAERGETQYF. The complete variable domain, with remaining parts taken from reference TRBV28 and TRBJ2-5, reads DVKVTQSSRYLVKRTGEKVFLECVQDMDHENMFWYRQDPGLGLRLIYFSYDVKMKEKGDIPEGYSVSREKKERFSLILESASTNQTSMYLCASSFLAERGETQYFGPGTRLLVL.

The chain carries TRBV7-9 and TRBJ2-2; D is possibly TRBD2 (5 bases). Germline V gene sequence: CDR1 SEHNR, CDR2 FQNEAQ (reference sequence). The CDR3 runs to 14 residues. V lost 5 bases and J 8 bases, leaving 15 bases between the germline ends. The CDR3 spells CASSPGDSSGELFF. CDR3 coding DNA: TGTGCCAGCAGCCCCGGGGATTCCTCAGGGGAGCTGTTTTTT.

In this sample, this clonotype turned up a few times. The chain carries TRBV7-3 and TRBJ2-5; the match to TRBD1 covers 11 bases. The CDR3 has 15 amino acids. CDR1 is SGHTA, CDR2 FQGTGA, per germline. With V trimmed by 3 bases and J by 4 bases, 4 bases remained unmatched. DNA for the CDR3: TGTGCCAGCAGCTTCGGACAGGGGGCCGCAGAGACCCAGTACTTC. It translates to CASSFGQGAAETQYF.

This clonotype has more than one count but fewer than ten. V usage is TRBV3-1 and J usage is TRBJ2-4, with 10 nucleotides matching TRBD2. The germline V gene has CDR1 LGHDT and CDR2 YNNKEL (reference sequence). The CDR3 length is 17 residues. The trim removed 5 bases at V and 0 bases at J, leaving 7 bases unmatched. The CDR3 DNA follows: TGTGCCAGCAGCTCCATAACTAGCGGGACAGCCAAAAACATTCAGTACTTC. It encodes CASSSITSGTAKNIQYF.

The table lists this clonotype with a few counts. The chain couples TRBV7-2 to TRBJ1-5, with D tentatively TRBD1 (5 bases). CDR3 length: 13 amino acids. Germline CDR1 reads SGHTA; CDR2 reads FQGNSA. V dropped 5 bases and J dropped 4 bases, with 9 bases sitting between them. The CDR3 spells CASSRRQNQPQHF. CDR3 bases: TGTGCCAGCAGCCGACGACAGAATCAGCCCCAGCATTTT. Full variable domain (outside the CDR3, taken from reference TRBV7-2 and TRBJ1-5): GAGVSQSPSNKVTEKGKDVELRCDPISGHTALYWYRQSLGQGLEFLIYFQGNSAPDKSGLPSDRFSAERTGGSVSTLTIQRTQQEDSAVYLCASSRRQNQPQHFGDGTRLSIL.

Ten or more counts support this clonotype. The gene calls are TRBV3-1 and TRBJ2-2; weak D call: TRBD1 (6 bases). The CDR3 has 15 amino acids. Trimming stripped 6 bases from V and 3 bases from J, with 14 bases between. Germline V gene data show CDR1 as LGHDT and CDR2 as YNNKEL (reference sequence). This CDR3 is CASSFGQGYTGELFF. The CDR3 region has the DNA TGTGCCAGCAGTTTTGGGCAGGGGTACACCGGGGAGCTGTTTTTT.

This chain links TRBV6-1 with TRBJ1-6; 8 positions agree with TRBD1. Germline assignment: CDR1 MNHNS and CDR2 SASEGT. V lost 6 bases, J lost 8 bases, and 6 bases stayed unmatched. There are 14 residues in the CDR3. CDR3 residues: CASRPGQEHSPLHF. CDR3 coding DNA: TGTGCCAGCAGACCGGGACAGGAGCATTCACCCCTCCACTTT.

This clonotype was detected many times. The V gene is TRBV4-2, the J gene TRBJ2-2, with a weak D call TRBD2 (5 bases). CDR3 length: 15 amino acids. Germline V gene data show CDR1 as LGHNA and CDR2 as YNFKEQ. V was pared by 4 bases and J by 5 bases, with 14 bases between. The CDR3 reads CASSPDSIVTGELFF. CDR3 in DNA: TGTGCCAGCAGCCCGGACTCAATCGTGACCGGGGAGCTGTTTTTT.